This TCR beta chain was observed in a study of technical replicates of blood from several donors. TCRdb's table, derived via immunoSEQ multiplex PCR, lists solely in-frame clones and lacks some. The sample lists 70,000 or so clones; over 95% were seen once. Germline-derived CDR1 and CDR2 are SGHRS and YFSETQ. V was shortened by 7 bases and J by 3 bases, with 17 bases between the two germline ends. The CDR3 runs 14 residues. The clonotype originates from a human donor in good health. The J gene is TRBJ2-7, the V gene TRBV5-1; D call uncertain. The specimen sequenced was T cells isolated from PBMCs. The CDR3 DNA sequence: TGCGCCAGCTCAAGCAGCTCAGGAAGCTACGAGCAGTACTTC. Amino acids: CASSSSSGSYEQYF.